Reported below is one T cell receptor beta chain. Antigen: not known. The CDR3 spans 17 residues. CDR1 MGHRA and CDR2 YSYEKL come from the germline V gene. After removal of 4 bases from V and 0 bases from J, the junction contained 11 bases not matched to a gene. This sample is drawn from a study of siplizumab effects on memory and regulatory T cells. Findings and limits, study-wide: Among mappable alloreactive CD4+ clones, the Treg-derived fraction averaged 68.8% with siplizumab versus approximately 26% in controls. Among sequences traceable to unstimulated CD4+ memory cells, alloreactive ones were significantly reduced by siplizumab. Of the proliferating CD4+ or CD8+ clones, roughly 75-96% lacked a naive or memory phenotype that could be assigned. Memory cells seemed less diverse than naive T cells, which seemed major alloresponse contributors.

Measured with immunoSEQ multiplex PCR; TCRdb has only the in-frame clones, and not every one. The sample has more than 45,000 clones; just over 90% are singletons. The sequencing input was CD8+ T cells sorted from blood. This chain links TRBV4-1 with TRBJ2-7; 8 nucleotides match TRBD2. This receptor was identified in a human donor in good health. The CDR3 sequence is CASSPFEAGENSYEQYF. DNA for the CDR3: TGCGCCAGCAGCCCATTCGAAGCGGGGGAAAACTCCTACGAGCAGTACTTC.